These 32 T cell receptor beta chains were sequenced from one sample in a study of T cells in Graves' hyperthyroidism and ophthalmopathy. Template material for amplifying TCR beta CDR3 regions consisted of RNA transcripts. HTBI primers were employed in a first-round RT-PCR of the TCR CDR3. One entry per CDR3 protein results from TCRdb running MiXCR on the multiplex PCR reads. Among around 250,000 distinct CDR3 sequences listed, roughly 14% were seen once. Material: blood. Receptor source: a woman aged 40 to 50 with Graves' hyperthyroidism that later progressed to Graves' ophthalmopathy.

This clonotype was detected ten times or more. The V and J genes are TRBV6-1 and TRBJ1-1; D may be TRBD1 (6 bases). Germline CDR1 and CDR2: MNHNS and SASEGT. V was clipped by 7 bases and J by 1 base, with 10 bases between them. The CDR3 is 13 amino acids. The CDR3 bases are TGTGCCAGCATCGGGACACCGAACACTGAAGCTTTCTTT. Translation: CASIGTPNTEAFF.

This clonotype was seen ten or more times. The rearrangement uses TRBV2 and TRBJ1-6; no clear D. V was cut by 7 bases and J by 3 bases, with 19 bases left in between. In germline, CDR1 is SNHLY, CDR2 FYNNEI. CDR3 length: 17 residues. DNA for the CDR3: TGTGCCAGCATGCGGGAGACCTGGCTTAACTATAATTCACCCCTCCACTTT. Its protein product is CASMRETWLNYNSPLHF.

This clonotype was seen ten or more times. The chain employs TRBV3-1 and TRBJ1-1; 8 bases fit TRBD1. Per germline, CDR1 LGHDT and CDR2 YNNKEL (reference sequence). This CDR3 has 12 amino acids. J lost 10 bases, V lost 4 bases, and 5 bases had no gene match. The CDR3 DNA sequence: TGTGCCAGCAGCCCATATACAGGGGGAGCTTTCTTT. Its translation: CASSPYTGGAFF.

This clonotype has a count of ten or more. CDR3 coding DNA: TGTGCCAGCAGCTTAGTCGCAGCGGGAGGGTCTAACGCCGGGGAGCTGTTTTTT. Translating gives CASSLVAAGGSNAGELFF. This chain links TRBV7-9 with TRBJ2-2; 10 bases align to TRBD2. Trimming at V came to 1 base and at J to 6 bases, leaving 11 bases not matched to a gene. The V gene's germline CDR1 is SEHNR and CDR2 FQNEAQ (reference sequence). This CDR3 is 18 amino acids long.

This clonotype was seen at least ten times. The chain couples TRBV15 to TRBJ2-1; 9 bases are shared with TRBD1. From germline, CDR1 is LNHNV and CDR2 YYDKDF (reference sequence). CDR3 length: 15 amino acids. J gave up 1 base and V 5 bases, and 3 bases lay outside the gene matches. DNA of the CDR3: TGTGCCACCAGCCCGGGACAGGGTTCCTACAATGAGCAGTTCTTC. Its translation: CATSPGQGSYNEQFF.

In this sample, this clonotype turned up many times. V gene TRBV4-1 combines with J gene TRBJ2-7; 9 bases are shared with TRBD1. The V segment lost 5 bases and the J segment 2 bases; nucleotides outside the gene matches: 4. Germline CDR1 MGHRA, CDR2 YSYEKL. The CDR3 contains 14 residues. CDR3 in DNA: TGCGCCAGCAGCACGGGACAGGGAACCTACGAGCAGTACTTC. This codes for CASSTGQGTYEQYF.

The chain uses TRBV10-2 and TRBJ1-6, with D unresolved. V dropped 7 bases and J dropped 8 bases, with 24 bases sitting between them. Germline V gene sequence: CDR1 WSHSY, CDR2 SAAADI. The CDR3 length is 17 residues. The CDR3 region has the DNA TGCGCCAGCACCGATGCGTGGGTATTGACCTCTGATTCACCCCTCCACTTT. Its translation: CASTDAWVLTSDSPLHF.

CDR3 sequence (DNA): TGCAGTGCTAGGACGAGTAGGAACACCGGGGAGCTGTTTTTT. This sequence encodes CSARTSRNTGELFF. The V and J genes are TRBV20-1 and TRBJ2-2; no firm D call. There are 14 residues in the CDR3. The V and J ends lost 3 bases and 1 base respectively, with 9 bases between them. Germline CDR1 DFQATT, CDR2 SNEGSKA (reference sequence).

The CDR3 DNA reads as TGTGCCAGCAGCCAAGTGGGGGGGGACGCAACACTCCACTTT. It encodes CASSQVGGDATLHF. V is TRBV4-2 and J is TRBJ1-6; tentative D call: TRBD1 (5 bases). Germline CDR1 LGHNA, CDR2 YNFKEQ. This CDR3 has 14 amino acids. V gave up 1 base and J gave up 16 bases, with 17 bases separating them.

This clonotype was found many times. CDR3 region: CASSQRREGRGEQFF. The CDR3 nucleotides read TGTGCCAGCAGCCAAAGGCGGGAGGGCCGGGGTGAGCAGTTCTTC. This rearrangement joins TRBV3-1 to TRBJ2-1, with TRBD2 identical over 9 bases. Losses at the gene ends were 2 bases for V and 9 bases for J; bases not matched to a gene: 8. The CDR3 totals 15 residues. In germline, CDR1 is LGHDT, CDR2 YNNKEL (reference sequence).

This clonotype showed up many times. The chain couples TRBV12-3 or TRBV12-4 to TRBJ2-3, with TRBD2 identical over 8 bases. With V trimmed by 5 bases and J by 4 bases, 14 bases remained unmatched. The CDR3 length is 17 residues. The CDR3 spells CASSPNSSGGPADTQYF. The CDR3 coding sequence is TGTGCCAGCAGTCCAAATTCATCGGGAGGGCCGGCAGATACGCAGTATTTT.

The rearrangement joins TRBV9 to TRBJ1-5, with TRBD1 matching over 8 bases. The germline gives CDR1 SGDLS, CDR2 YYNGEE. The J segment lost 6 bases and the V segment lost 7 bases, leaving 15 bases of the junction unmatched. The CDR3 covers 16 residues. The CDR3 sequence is CASGREGQGLRQPQHF. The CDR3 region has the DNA TGTGCCAGCGGACGAGAAGGACAGGGCTTACGTCAGCCCCAGCATTTT.

CDR3 region: CASRLAGGLIQETQYF. CDR3 bases: TGTGCCAGCAGACTAGCGGGAGGACTAATACAAGAGACCCAGTACTTC. This chain links TRBV28 with TRBJ2-5, with 12 bases identical to TRBD2. The V gene's germline CDR1 is MDHEN and CDR2 SYDVKM. The CDR3 loop spans 16 amino acids. Trimming took 6 bases from V and 2 from J; bases not matched to a gene: 7.

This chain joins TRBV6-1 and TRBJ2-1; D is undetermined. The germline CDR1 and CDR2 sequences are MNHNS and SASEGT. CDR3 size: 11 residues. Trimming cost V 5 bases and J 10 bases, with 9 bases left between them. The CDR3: CASSYSEEQFF. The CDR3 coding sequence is TGTGCCAGCAGTTATTCCGAGGAGCAGTTCTTC.

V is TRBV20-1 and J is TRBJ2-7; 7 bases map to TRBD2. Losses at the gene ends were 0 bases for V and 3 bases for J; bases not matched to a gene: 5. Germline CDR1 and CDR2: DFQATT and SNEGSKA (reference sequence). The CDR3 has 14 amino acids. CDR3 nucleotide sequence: TGCAGTGCTAGAGATTGGGAGGGTGACTACGAGCAGTACTTC. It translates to CSARDWEGDYEQYF.

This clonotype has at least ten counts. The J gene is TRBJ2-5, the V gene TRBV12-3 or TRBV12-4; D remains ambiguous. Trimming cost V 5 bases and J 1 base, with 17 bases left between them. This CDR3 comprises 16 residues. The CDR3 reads CASSPPRRRGQETQYF. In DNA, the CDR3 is TGTGCCAGCAGTCCTCCTCGGCGGAGAGGCCAAGAGACCCAGTACTTC.

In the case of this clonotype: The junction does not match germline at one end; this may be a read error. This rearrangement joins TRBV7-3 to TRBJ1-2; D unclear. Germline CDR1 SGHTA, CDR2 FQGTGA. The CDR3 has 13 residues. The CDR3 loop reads CANSLDGNYGYTF. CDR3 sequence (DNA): TGTGCCAACAGCTTAGATGGGAACTATGGCTACACCTTC.

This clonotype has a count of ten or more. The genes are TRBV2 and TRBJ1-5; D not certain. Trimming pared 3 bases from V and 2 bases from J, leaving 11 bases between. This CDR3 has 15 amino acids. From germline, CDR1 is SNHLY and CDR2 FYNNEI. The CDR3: CASSDVGLGNQPQHF. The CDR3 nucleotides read TGTGCCAGCAGTGATGTAGGGCTCGGCAATCAGCCCCAGCATTTT.

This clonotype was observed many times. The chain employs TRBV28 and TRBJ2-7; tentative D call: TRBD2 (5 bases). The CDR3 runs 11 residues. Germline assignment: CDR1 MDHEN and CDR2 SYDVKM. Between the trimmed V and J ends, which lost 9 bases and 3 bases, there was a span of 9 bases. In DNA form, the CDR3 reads TGTGCCAGAACTAGAAACTACGAGCAGTACTTC. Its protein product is CARTRNYEQYF.

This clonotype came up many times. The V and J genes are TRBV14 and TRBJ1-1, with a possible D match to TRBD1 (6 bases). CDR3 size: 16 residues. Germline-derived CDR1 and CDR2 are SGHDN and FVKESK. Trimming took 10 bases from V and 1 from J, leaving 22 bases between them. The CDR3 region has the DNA TGTGCCACGGGACCGGGGGGCCCGATTTGGAACACTGAAGCTTTCTTT. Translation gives CATGPGGPIWNTEAFF.

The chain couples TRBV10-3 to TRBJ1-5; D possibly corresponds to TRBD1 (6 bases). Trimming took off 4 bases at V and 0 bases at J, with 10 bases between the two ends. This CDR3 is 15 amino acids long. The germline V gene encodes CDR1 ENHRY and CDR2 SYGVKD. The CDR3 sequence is CAISVGDNSNQPQHF. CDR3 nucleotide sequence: TGTGCCATCAGTGTGGGGGACAATAGCAATCAGCCCCAGCATTTT.

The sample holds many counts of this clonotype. CDR3 sequence (DNA): TGTGCCAGTAGTGCGGGACAGGGGGTCACAGATACGCAGTATTTT. This sequence encodes CASSAGQGVTDTQYF. The chain uses TRBV19 and TRBJ2-3; 11 bases match TRBD1. The CDR3 has 15 residues. The trim removed 5 bases at V and 2 bases at J, leaving 3 bases unmatched. Germline V gene lookup returns CDR1 LNHDA and CDR2 SQIVND (reference sequence).

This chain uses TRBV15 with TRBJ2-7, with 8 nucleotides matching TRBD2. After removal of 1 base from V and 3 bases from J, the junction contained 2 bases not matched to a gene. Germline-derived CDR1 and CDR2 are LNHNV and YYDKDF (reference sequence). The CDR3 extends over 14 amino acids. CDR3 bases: TGTGCCACCAGCAGAGGGGCGGGGGGCTACGAGCAGTACTTC. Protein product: CATSRGAGGYEQYF.

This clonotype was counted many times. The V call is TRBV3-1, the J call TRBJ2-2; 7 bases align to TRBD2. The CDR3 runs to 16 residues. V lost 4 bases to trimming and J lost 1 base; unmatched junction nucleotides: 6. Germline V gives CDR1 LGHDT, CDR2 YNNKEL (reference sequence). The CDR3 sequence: CASSPWERENTGELFF. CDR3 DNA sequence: TGTGCCAGCAGCCCATGGGAGCGGGAGAACACCGGGGAGCTGTTTTTT.

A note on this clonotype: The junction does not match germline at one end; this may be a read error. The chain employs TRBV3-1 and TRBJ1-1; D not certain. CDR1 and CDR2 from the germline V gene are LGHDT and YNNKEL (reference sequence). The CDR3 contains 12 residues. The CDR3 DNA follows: TGTGCCAGCAGCCAGGGGAACATTGAAGCTTTCTTT. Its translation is CASSQGNIEAFF.

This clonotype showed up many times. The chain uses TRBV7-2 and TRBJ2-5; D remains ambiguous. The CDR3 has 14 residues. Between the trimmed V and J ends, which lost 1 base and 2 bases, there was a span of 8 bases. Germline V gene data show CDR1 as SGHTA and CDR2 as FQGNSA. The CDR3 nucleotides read TGTGCCAGCAGCTTAGTCCTGCGTCAAGAGACCCAGTACTTC. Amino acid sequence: CASSLVLRQETQYF.

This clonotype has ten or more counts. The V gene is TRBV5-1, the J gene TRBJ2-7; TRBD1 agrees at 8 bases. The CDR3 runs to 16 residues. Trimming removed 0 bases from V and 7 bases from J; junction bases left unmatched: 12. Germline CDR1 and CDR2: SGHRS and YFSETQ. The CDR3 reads CASSLGTGNKWKEQYF. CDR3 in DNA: TGCGCCAGCAGCTTGGGGACAGGGAATAAGTGGAAAGAGCAGTACTTC.

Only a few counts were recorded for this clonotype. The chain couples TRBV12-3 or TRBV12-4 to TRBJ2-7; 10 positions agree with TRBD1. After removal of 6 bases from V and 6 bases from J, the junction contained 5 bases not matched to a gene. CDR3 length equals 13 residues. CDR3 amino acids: CASSQGDRGEQYF. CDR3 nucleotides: TGTGCCAGCAGCCAAGGGGACAGGGGCGAGCAGTACTTC.

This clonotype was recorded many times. CDR3: CASSPSRSTALNYGYTF. The CDR3 nucleotides read TGTGCCAGCAGCCCTTCTCGGTCGACAGCGCTAAACTATGGCTACACCTTC. V and J are TRBV3-1 and TRBJ1-2; possible D gene TRBD1, 5 bases. Trimming removed 4 bases at V and 2 bases at J, with 20 bases between. Germline V gene data show CDR1 as LGHDT and CDR2 as YNNKEL (reference sequence). The CDR3 has 17 amino acids.

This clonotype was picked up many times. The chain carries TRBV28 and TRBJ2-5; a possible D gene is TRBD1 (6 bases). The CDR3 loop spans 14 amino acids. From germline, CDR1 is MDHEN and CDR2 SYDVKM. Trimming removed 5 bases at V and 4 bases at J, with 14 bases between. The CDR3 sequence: CASSPQGPVETQYF. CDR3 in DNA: TGTGCCAGCAGTCCCCAGGGGCCGGTAGAGACCCAGTACTTC.

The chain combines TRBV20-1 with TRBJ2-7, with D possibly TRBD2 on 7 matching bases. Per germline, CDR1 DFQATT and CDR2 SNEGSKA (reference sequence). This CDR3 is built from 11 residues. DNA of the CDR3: TGCAGCGGTGGGGGGGCCCACGAGCAGTACTTC. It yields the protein CSGGGAHEQYF.

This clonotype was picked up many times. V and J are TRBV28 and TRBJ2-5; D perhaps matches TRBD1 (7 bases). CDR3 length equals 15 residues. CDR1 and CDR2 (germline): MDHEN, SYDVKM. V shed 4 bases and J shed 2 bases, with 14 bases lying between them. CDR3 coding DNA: TGTGCCAGCAGTTCTCCTGCGGGACAGCAAGAGACCCAGTACTTC. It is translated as CASSSPAGQQETQYF. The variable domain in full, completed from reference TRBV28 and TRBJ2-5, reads DVKVTQSSRYLVKRTGEKVFLECVQDMDHENMFWYRQDPGLGLRLIYFSYDVKMKEKGDIPEGYSVSREKKERFSLILESASTNQTSMYLCASSSPAGQQETQYFGPGTRLLVL.